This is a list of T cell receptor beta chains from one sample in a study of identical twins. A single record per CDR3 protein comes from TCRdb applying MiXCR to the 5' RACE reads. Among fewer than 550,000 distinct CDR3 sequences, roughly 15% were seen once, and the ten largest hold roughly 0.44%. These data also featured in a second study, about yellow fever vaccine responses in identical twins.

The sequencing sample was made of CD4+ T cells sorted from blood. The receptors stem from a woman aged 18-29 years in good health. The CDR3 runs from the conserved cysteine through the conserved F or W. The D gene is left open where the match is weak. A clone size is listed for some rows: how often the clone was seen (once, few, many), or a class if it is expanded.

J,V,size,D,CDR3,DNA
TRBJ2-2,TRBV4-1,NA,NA,CASSQAGQVAGELFF,TGCGCCAGCAGCCAAGCGGGGCAGGTTGCCGGGGAGCTGTTTTTT
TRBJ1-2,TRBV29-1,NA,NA,CSVEGAGGYTF,TGCAGCGTTGAAGGAGCTGGTGGCTACACCTTC
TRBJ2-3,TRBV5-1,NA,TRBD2,CASRRLAEATDTQYF,TGCGCCAGCCGCAGACTAGCGGAGGCCACAGATACGCAGTATTTT
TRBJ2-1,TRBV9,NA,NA,CASSVWSGVSNEQFF,TGTGCCAGCAGCGTCTGGTCGGGAGTGAGTAATGAGCAGTTCTTC
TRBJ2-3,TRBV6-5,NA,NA,CASGVAPQYF,TGTGCCAGCGGGGTCGCCCCACAGTATTTT
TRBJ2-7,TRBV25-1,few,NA,CASSERTASSYEQYF,TGTGCCAGCAGTGAAAGGACAGCCAGCTCCTACGAGCAGTACTTC
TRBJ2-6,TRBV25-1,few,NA,CASSEYGTGSGANVLTF,TGTGCCAGCAGTGAATATGGCACAGGCTCTGGGGCCAACGTCCTGACTTTC
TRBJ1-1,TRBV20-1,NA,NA,CSARQMTMNTEAFF,TGCAGTGCTAGACAGATGACAATGAACACTGAAGCTTTCTTT
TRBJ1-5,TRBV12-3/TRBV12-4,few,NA,CASRIQGDQPQHF,TGTGCCAGCAGAATACAGGGAGATCAGCCCCAGCATTTT
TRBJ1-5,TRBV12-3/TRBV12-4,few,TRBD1,CASSLGQGKNQPQHF,TGTGCCAGCAGTTTGGGACAGGGAAAGAATCAGCCCCAGCATTTT
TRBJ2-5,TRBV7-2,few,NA,CASSLSGLETQYF,TGTGCCAGCAGCCTATCAGGGTTGGAGACCCAGTACTTC
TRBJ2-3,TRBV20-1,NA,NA,CSARPYRGASIDTQYF,TGCAGTGCTAGACCTTATCGGGGGGCCTCGATAGATACGCAGTATTTT
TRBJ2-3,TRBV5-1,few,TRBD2,CASSLYGTSGRATDTQYF,TGCGCCAGCAGCTTGTACGGGACTAGCGGGCGAGCAACAGATACGCAGTATTTT
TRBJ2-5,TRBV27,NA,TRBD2,CASRLAGTETQYF,TGTGCCAGCAGACTAGCGGGAACGGAGACCCAGTACTTC
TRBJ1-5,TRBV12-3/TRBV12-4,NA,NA,CASSFAENQPQHF,TGTGCCAGCAGTTTTGCGGAGAATCAGCCCCAGCATTTT
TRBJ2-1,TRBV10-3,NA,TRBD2,CAISAGTSGGRSYNEQFF,TGTGCCATCAGTGCTGGGACTAGCGGGGGCCGATCCTACAATGAGCAGTTCTTC
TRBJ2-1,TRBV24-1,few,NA,CATSVGGSQGEQFF,TGTGCCACCAGTGTGGGCGGATCACAAGGGGAGCAGTTCTTC
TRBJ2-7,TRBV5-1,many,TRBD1,CASSAGQGSYEQYF,TGCGCCAGCAGCGCAGGACAGGGCTCCTACGAGCAGTACTTC
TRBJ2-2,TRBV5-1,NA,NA,CASSLGARDTGELFF,TGCGCCAGCAGCTTGGGGGCAAGGGACACCGGGGAGCTGTTTTTT
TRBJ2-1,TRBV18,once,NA,CASSPPSVESGHEQFF,TGTGCCAGCTCACCACCCAGCGTCGAGAGCGGGCATGAGCAGTTCTTC
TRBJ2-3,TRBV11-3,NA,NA,CASSLVGGLTDTQYF,TGTGCCAGCAGCTTAGTGGGGGGGCTCACAGATACGCAGTATTTT
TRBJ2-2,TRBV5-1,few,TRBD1,CASSLEGQGAVTGELFF,TGCGCCAGCAGCTTGGAAGGACAGGGGGCTGTCACCGGGGAGCTGTTTTTT
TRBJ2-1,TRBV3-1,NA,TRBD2,CASSPPIERGALYNEQFF,TGTGCCAGCAGCCCTCCAATAGAGCGGGGGGCCCTCTACAATGAGCAGTTCTTC
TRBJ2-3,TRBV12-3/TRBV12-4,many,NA,CASSSTVGRGTDTQYF,TGTGCCAGCAGTTCCACCGTGGGTCGGGGCACAGATACGCAGTATTTT
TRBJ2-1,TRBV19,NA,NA,CASSKLVSYNEQFF,TGTGCCAGTAGTAAGTTGGTCTCCTACAATGAGCAGTTCTTC
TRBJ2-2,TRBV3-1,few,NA,CASRLSSNTGELFF,TGTGCCAGCAGACTAAGCTCGAACACCGGGGAGCTGTTTTTT
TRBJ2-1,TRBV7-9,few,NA,CASSAPYRTAWDEQFF,TGTGCCAGCAGCGCCCCTTACCGTACAGCTTGGGATGAGCAGTTCTTC